A selection of T cell receptor beta chains follows, all from one sample in a study of blood T cell repertoires in COVID-19. Profiled with immunoSEQ multiplex PCR; TCRdb holds only in-frame clones, not every one. This table holds 150,000 to 200,000 clones, approximately 90% found once. The sequenced material came from peripheral blood. The receptors were gathered from a woman between 25 and 40 years old with active or convalescent COVID-19. Both conserved end residues are part of each CDR3. D genes are given only for firm matches. Expanded clones are given a class, and other clones once, few, many or no size at all.

>-|TRBV4-2|TRBJ2-5|-
TGTGCCAGCAGCCAGCCTTGGCGGGGGCGCCAAGAGACCCAGTACTTC
CASSQPWRGRQETQYF
>TRBD2|TRBV5-1|TRBJ2-5|-
TGCGCCAGCAGCCGGACGGGGGGACAAGAGACCCAGTACTTC
CASSRTGGQETQYF
>-|TRBV29-1|TRBJ1-2|-
TGCAGCGTTGAAAGAGGGATCTATGGCTACACCTTC
CSVERGIYGYTF
>TRBD2|TRBV6-2/TRBV6-3|TRBJ2-3|-
TGTGCCAGCAGTTACTCCTTTTTGCGGGGGGTTAAAACAGATACGCAGTATTTT
CASSYSFLRGVKTDTQYF
>-|TRBV19|TRBJ2-2|-
TGTGCCAGTACGAGGGCCGGGGAGCTGTTTTTT
CASTRAGELFF
>-|TRBV27|TRBJ1-5|-
TGTGCCAGCAGTTTATTGTCCGGGTATCAGCCCCAGCATTTT
CASSLLSGYQPQHF
>-|TRBV6-5|TRBJ2-7|-
TGTGCCCATGGTGTCAGGGGAGCCAACGAGCAGTACTTC
CAHGVRGANEQYF
>-|TRBV4-2|TRBJ2-3|-
TGTGCCAGCAAACCGGGAACTAGCACAGATACGCAGTATTTT
CASKPGTSTDTQYF
>-|TRBV5-1|TRBJ1-1|-
TGCGCCAGCAGCTTGGGGAGCGGGGACGAAGCTGAAGCTTTCTTT
CASSLGSGDEAEAFF
>TRBD1|TRBV19|TRBJ1-3|-
TGTGCCAGTAGTTACCAGGGGACAGGGGGAAACACCATATATTTT
CASSYQGTGGNTIYF
>TRBD1|TRBV10-1|TRBJ2-1|-
TGCGCCAGCAGTGAACAACCACAGGGGACATACAATGAGCAGTTCTTC
CASSEQPQGTYNEQFF
>-|TRBV11-2|TRBJ1-3|-
TGTGCCAGCAGCCTCTCCCCCCTTGGAAACACCATATATTTT
CASSLSPLGNTIYF
>TRBD2|TRBV13|TRBJ2-7|few
TGTGCCAGCAGCCCCTCGGGGGGCTCCTACGAGCAGTACTTC
CASSPSGGSYEQYF
>TRBD2|TRBV10-1|TRBJ2-1|-
TGCGCCAGCAGTGATGGCAGCGGGGGACCGTACAATGAGCAGTTCTTC
CASSDGSGGPYNEQFF
>TRBD1|TRBV5-1|TRBJ1-6|-
TGCGCCAGCAGCTTGGGGGGACAGGGTTCACCCCTCCACTTT
CASSLGGQGSPLHF
>-|TRBV18|TRBJ1-1|-
TGTGCCAGCTCACCACCCTCAGGGCCTATGAACACTGAAGCTTTCTTT
CASSPPSGPMNTEAFF
>-|TRBV30|TRBJ2-5|-
TGTGCCTGGAGTGTACGGCAGGGGCGTAATCAAGAGACCCAGTACTTC
CAWSVRQGRNQETQYF
>-|TRBV3-1/TRBV3-2|TRBJ1-2|-
TGTGCCAGCAGCCAAGAAATGGCAGGTCTTGTCGGCTACACCTTC
CASSQEMAGLVGYTF
>TRBD1|TRBV27|TRBJ2-7|-
TGTGCCAGCAGTTCCCAATGGACAGGACCCTCCTACGAGCAGTACTTC
CASSSQWTGPSYEQYF
>TRBD2|TRBV11-2|TRBJ2-5|once
TGTGCCAGCAGCTTCGAACTAGCGGAGGAAGAGACCCAGTACTTC
CASSFELAEEETQYF
>-|TRBV6-5|TRBJ1-6|-
TGTGCCAGCAGTTACGACAAAATTTATTCACCCCTCCACTTT
CASSYDKIYSPLHF
>TRBD1|TRBV30|TRBJ1-1|-
TGTGCCTGGGCTTCTAAAGACAGGGGGCGATTGAACACTGAAGCTTTCTTT
CAWASKDRGRLNTEAFF
>TRBD1|TRBV2|TRBJ2-7|-
TGTGCCAGCATGGGCTCAAAATCCGGGACAGGGGGCTACGAGCAGTACTTC
CASMGSKSGTGGYEQYF
>-|TRBV7-9|TRBJ1-6|-
TGTGCCAGCAGCTTAGGCCAGGGGAGTTCACCCCTCCACTTT
CASSLGQGSSPLHF
>-|TRBV4-1|TRBJ2-2|-
TGCGCCAGCAGCCAAGGGGGGGTAGTGAAGCCTTTGGGGGAGCTGTTTTTT
CASSQGGVVKPLGELFF
>TRBD2|TRBV5-6|TRBJ2-7|-
TGTGCCAGCAGCTCCCATGGCGGGGGGGGAAGAAATACCTACGAGCAGTACTTC
CASSSHGGGGRNTYEQYF